This T cell receptor beta chain stems from a study of spatial heterogeneity in lung cancer (dated by TCRdb to between 2017 and 2020). General notes on the study: Beta-chain transcripts were consistently detected in greater numbers than alpha-chain transcripts, which likely reflected higher beta-chain transcript abundance. In the raw uncorrected reads, each unique combination of TCR and UMI appeared on average more than ten times. The study quantitatively compared TCR alpha and beta repertoires across multiple tumor regions, matched nontumor lung and blood in non-small cell lung cancer. TCR repertoire features were related to nonsynonymous mutation counts determined by whole-exome sequencing of tumor tissue. At surgery, both alpha and beta chains were TCR-sequenced in fewer than 250 tumor regions, fewer than 85 matched nontumor lung samples and 56 PBMC samples.

Concerning this clonotype itself: This clone's antigen is unknown. Base qualities are not at hand, and no much larger clone is one base apart.

The time point label, read with the paper, signifies: sample taken at primary tumor resection. Donors were 72 patients with early-stage, untreated non-small cell lung cancer from the lung TRACERx cohort. Without any cell sorting, TCR sequencing was performed on whole RNA extracted either from tumor and nontumor lung tissue or from cryopreserved PBMC samples. Only patients with enough RNA available from two or more tumor regions were chosen for TCR sequencing. Overall study outcomes, separate from this receptor: Ubiquitous expanded tumor TCRs showed up in blood more often at tumor resection than at routine follow-up. Confirming at a functional level the hypothesis that regional TCRs recognize regional mutations was considered to require additional single-cell paired TCR alpha and beta sequencing.

The germline V gene provides CDR1 MNHNS and CDR2 SASEGT. The V end gives up 7 bases and the J end 3 bases, leaving 14 bases in the junction not matched to a gene. The CDR3, from cysteine to phenylalanine, totals 16 residues. Only the CDR3 region is kept as DNA, spanning 48 bases read in frame from base 1. Libraries were built with 5' RACE. Sequenced using a NextSeq 500. To allow correction of PCR and sequencing errors, the TCR library protocol tagged every TCR cDNA molecule with a unique molecular identifier. Processing in the source paper ran as follows. TCR identification, UMI-based error correction and CDR3 extraction were all carried out with Decombinator tools. TCRs above a frequency of 2 per 1,000, corresponding to the top 1% of the tumor frequency distribution, were defined as expanded. Renyi diversity was calculated using the R vegan package after each repertoire was subsampled 100 times to 5,000 TCRs. CDR3 similarity networks were built from amino acid triplet string-kernel similarity, with CDR3s being connected when pairwise similarity was above 0.82. TCRdb cleaned the public reads at Q25 with fastp, built clones with MiXCR and kept in-frame beta chains. Each CDR3 protein appears once, grouped with its most common genes and DNA. Clone size and V and J calls follow TCRdb, not the original study. The sample profile shows more than 35,000 distinct CDR3 sequences; about 5.2% of them were found once. Of the sample, less than 30% falls within the top ten clones.

The receptor's source is a female donor with early-stage non-small cell lung cancer. This sequence uses TRBV6-1 and TRBJ2-7; 8 junctional bases match TRBD2. Sequenced material: PBMCs, taken at surgery. At the DNA level, the sequence is TGTGCCAGCATTGTATATGGCGGGGGGTCGAACTACGAGCAGTACTTC. Its translation reads: CASIVYGGGSNYEQYF.